A single T cell receptor beta chain is shown here with its context. Its cognate antigen is unknown. The data were obtained in a study of beta chain features in type 1 diabetes. Findings and caveats of the study: Among all four CD4+ subsets, Type 1 diabetes patients had TCRB CDR3s that were moderately but significantly shorter. Researchers could not determine here whether HLA type influences TCRB rearrangement.

Trimming removed 4 bases from V and 6 bases from J; junction bases left unmatched: 5. The germline gives CDR1 SGHNT, CDR2 YYREEE (reference sequence). This CDR3 has 13 amino acids. The single heparinised draw taken from each donor contained about 110 mL of blood on average. Purity (above 95%) was reached by all sorted populations. The investigators reverse transcribed all of the isolated RNA, so they sequenced expressed TCRB transcripts. The table came from immunoSEQ multiplex PCR; TCRdb's copy has only in-frame clones and leaves some out. The repertoire holds around 250,000 clones, with roughly 70% as singletons.

Sequenced input: naive CD4+ T cells from blood. The receptor's source is a man younger than 40 in good health. The V and J genes are TRBV5-4 and TRBJ2-7; 9 bases are shared with TRBD1. CDR3 nucleotide sequence: TGTGCCAGCAGCCGGGACAGGGTTTCCGAGCAGTACTTC. Its protein is CASSRDRVSEQYF.